This T cell receptor (beta chain) was documented in a study of beta chain features in type 1 diabetes. The authors reverse transcribed all of the isolated RNA, so sequencing captured expressed TCRB transcripts. TCRdb's table, derived via immunoSEQ multiplex PCR, lists solely in-frame clones and lacks some. The data contain under 950,000 clones, roughly 16% of them singletons. CDR1 is ENHRY and CDR2 is SYGVKD in the germline V gene. After removal of 5 bases from V and 2 bases from J, the junction contained 4 bases not matched to a gene. This CDR3 comprises 14 residues. The gene calls are TRBV10-3 and TRBJ2-7, with TRBD2 matching over 9 bases. The receptor comes from a woman aged 18-30 years in good health. Sequenced material: naive CD4+ T cells from blood. CDR3 in amino acids: CAISRTSDTYEQYF. In nucleotides, the CDR3 is TGTGCCATCAGTCGGACTAGCGATACCTACGAGCAGTACTTC.